This paragraph reports one TCR beta chain. The antigen is undetermined. TCRdb's copy holds only in-frame clones and misses some; the assay was immunoSEQ multiplex PCR. Here the sample spans over 60,000 clones, about nine tenths being singletons. These data originate in a study of graft-versus-host responses after intestinal transplantation. Findings of the study overall: Early post-transplant falls in HvG clones accompanied the peak levels of circulating GvH clones. Some GvH clones were seen earlier in gut or blood, suggesting intestinal origin.

CDR3 size: 15 residues. J gave up 4 bases and V 4 bases, and 7 bases lay outside the gene matches. The germline gives CDR1 SQVTM, CDR2 ANQGSEA. Both intraepithelial and lamina propria lymphocytes were released by processing graft tissue. The specimen comprised ileum tissue, sampled roughly 390 days after transplant. The sequence was collected from a human patient who received an intestinal transplant, so some T cells may come from the graft donor. The chain links TRBV29-1 to TRBJ2-2; 9 bases match TRBD1. CDR3 coding DNA: TGCAGCGTTGCCAAGGGGGACAGGGTCACCGGGGAGCTGTTTTTT. Its protein product is CSVAKGDRVTGELFF.